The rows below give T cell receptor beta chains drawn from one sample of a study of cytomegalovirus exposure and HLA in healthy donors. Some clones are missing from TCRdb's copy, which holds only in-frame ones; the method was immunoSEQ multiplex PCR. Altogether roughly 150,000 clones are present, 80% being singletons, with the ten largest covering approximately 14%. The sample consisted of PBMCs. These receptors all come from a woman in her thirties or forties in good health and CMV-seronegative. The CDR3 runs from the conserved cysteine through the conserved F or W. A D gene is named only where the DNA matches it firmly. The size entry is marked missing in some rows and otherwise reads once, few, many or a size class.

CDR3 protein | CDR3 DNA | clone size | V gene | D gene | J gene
CASSERPGGREKLFF | TGTGCCAGCAGTGAAAGGCCAGGGGGCCGGGAAAAACTGTTTTTT | few | TRBV2 | TRBD1 | TRBJ1-4
CASSSDRGLRETQYF | TGTGCCAGCAGCTCCGACAGGGGGCTACGAGAGACCCAGTACTTC | NA | TRBV11-3 | TRBD1 | TRBJ2-5
CASTLTSSGGTNTGELFF | TGCGCCAGCACCCTGACCTCTAGCGGGGGGACGAACACCGGGGAGCTGTTTTTT | NA | TRBV5-1 | TRBD2 | TRBJ2-2
CASVRTGGDEQYF | TGTGCCAGCGTTAGGACAGGGGGCGACGAGCAGTACTTC | few | TRBV28 | TRBD1 | TRBJ2-7
CASSLALSGGIHDTQYF | TGTGCCAGCAGCTTGGCCCTTAGCGGGGGGATCCACGATACGCAGTATTTT | NA | TRBV11-3 | TRBD2 | TRBJ2-3
CASSIRWLAGPINNEQFF | TGTGCCAGCAGTATAAGGTGGCTAGCGGGACCCATAAACAATGAGCAGTTCTTC | once | TRBV11-2 | TRBD2 | TRBJ2-1
CASSLGQEKNIQYF | TGCGCCAGCAGCTTGGGACAAGAGAAAAACATTCAGTACTTC | NA | TRBV5-1 | NA | TRBJ2-4
CASSPRGTEGETQYF | TGTGCCAGCAGCCCTCGGGGGACCGAGGGGGAGACCCAGTACTTC | NA | TRBV7-9 | NA | TRBJ2-5
CASSLDRWGASRTEAFF | TGTGCCAGCAGCTTAGATCGGTGGGGCGCTTCGCGCACTGAAGCTTTCTTT | NA | TRBV11-3 | NA | TRBJ1-1
CASSFRLAGGAGELFF | TGTGCCAGCAGTTTCAGACTAGCGGGAGGAGCCGGGGAGCTGTTTTTT | NA | TRBV6-6 | TRBD2 | TRBJ2-2
CAGSQGTADTQYF | TGTGCCGGATCACAGGGGACGGCAGATACGCAGTATTTT | NA | TRBV30 | TRBD1 | TRBJ2-3
CASSRAIGGQDTQYF | TGCGCCAGCAGCCGAGCCATCGGGGGGCAAGATACGCAGTATTTT | NA | TRBV4-3 | NA | TRBJ2-3
CASSAAGTGVYEQYF | TGTGCCAGCAGTGCAGCCGGGACAGGGGTCTACGAGCAGTACTTC | NA | TRBV6-6 | TRBD1 | TRBJ2-7
CASSVDRETSNYGYTF | TGTGCCAGCAGCGTCGACAGGGAAACTTCAAACTATGGCTACACCTTC | NA | TRBV9 | TRBD1 | TRBJ1-2
CASSNGLAGGWGPQETQYF | TGTGCCAGCAGCAACGGACTAGCGGGAGGATGGGGGCCCCAAGAGACCCAGTACTTC | once | TRBV11-2 | TRBD2 | TRBJ2-5
CASSAQGLAGVIHNEQFF | TGTGCCAGCAGCGCGCAGGGACTAGCGGGAGTTATCCACAATGAGCAGTTCTTC | NA | TRBV9 | TRBD2 | TRBJ2-1
CASRLFSGATEETQYF | TGTGCAAGTCGCTTATTTTCTGGGGCCACGGAAGAGACCCAGTACTTC | few | TRBV12-2 | NA | TRBJ2-5
CASSPGLAGVASYNEQFF | TGTGCCAGCAGCCCCGGACTAGCGGGAGTCGCGAGTTACAATGAGCAGTTCTTC | NA | TRBV5-5 | TRBD2 | TRBJ2-1